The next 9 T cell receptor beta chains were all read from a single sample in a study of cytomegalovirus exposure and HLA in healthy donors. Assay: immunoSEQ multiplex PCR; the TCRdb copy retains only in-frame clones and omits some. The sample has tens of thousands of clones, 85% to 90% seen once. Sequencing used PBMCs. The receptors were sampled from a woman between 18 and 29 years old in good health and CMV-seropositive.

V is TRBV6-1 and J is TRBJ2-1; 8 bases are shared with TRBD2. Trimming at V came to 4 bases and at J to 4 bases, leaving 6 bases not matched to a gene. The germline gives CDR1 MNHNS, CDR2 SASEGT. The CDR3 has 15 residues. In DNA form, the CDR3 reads TGTGCCAGCAGTGGTGATAGCGGGGCTTACAATGAGCAGTTCTTC. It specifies CASSGDSGAYNEQFF.

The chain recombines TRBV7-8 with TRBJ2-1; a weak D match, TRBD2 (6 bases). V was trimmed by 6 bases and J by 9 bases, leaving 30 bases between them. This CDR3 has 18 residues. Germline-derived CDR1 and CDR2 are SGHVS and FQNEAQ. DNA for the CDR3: TGTGCCAGCAGGGACGCTCCTGTAGCTTGGTCGGGAGAGGGTGAGCAGTTCTTC. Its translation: CASRDAPVAWSGEGEQFF.

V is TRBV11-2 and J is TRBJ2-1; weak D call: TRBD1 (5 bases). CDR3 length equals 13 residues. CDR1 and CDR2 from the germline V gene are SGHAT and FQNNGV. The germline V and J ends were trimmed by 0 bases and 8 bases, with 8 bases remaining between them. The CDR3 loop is CASSLDRVDEQFF. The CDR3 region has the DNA TGTGCCAGCAGCTTAGACAGGGTGGATGAGCAGTTCTTC.

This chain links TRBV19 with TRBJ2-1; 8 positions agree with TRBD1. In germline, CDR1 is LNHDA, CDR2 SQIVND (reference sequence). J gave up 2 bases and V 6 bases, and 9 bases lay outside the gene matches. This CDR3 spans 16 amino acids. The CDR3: CASRAKGQGTYNEQFF. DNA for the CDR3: TGTGCCAGTAGAGCGAAAGGACAGGGTACCTACAATGAGCAGTTCTTC.

The CDR3 coding sequence is TGCGCCAGCTGGACAGGGGAGGATGAAAAACTGTTTTTT. It translates to CASWTGEDEKLFF. This chain links TRBV10-2 with TRBJ1-4, with 9 positions matching TRBD1. V shed 8 bases and J 6 bases; nucleotides not matched to a gene: 4. The CDR3 has 13 residues. Germline V CDR1 and CDR2: WSHSY, SAAADI.

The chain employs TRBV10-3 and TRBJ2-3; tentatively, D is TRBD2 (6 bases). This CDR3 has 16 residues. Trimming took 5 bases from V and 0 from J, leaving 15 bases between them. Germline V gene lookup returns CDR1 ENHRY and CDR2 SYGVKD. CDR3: CAISQMSRGSTDTQYF. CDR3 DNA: TGTGCCATCAGTCAAATGTCCCGGGGGAGCACAGATACGCAGTATTTT.

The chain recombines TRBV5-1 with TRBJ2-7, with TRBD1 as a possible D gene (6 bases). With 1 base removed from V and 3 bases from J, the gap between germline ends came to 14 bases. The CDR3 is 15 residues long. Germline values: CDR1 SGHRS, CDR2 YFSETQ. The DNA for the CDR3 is TGCGCCAGCAGCTTGTACGCAGGGGCAGGCTACGAGCAGTACTTC. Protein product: CASSLYAGAGYEQYF.

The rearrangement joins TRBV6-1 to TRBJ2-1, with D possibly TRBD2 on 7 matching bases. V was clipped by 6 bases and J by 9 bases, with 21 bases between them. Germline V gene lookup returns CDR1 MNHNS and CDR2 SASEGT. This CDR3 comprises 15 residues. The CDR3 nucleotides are TGTGCCAGCAGCCCCCGGGGAGGGGGGCAGAGTGAGCAGTTCTTC. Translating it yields CASSPRGGGQSEQFF.

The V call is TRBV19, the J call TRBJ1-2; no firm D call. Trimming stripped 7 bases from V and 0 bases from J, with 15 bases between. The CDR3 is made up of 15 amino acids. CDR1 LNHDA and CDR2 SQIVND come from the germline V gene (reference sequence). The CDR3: CASTQEGGSNYGYTF. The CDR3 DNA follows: TGTGCCAGTACCCAAGAGGGAGGATCTAACTATGGCTACACCTTC.